This T cell receptor (beta chain) is drawn from a study (dated by TCRdb to about 2016). The CDR3 runs 14 amino acids, cysteine and phenylalanine included. CDR3 DNA only is kept here, 42 bases in frame from base 1. V is pruned by 7 bases and J by 5 bases, leaving 9 bases of the junction without a gene match. The germline V gene (reference sequence) gives CDR1 as SEHNR and CDR2 as FQNEAQ. A remark on this clonotype: The clone's antigen remains unknown. Base-call qualities are not available, and no considerably larger clone is one nucleotide away.

The library came from RT-PCR. Instrument on record: Illumina MiSeq. In TCRdb, the public reads were trimmed at Q25 with fastp and aligned with MiXCR, with productive beta chains retained. One record per CDR3 amino acid sequence lists the most common genes and DNA. Here the sample has hundreds of thousands of distinct CDR3 sequences; 11% to 15% occur a single time. Of the sample, 3% to 4.5% is held by the ten largest clones. This clonotype was obtained from a female donor in good health, serving as a healthy control. The specimen sequenced was memory CD4+ T cells from blood. The receptor chain draws on TRBV7-9 and TRBJ2-7, with 9 bases aligning to TRBD1. The nucleotide sequence is given as TGTGCCAGCACCCCGGGACAGGGCATCCACGAGCAGTACTTC. Its translation reads: CASTPGQGIHEQYF.